This T cell receptor beta chain was sequenced for a study of CD8 T cells in ankylosing spondylitis (dated by TCRdb to 2016 to 2017). A note on the overall study: To find TCR variants linked to disease, the study profiled T cell receptor beta repertoires in ankylosing spondylitis patients and healthy donors. Peripheral blood samples were taken, and synovial fluid was additionally collected from ankylosing spondylitis patients. The full study cohort was made up of approximately 24 ankylosing spondylitis patients and more than 90 healthy donors. The investigation overall reported the following: Some of the motif variants had been reported before in the synovial fluid and blood of reactive arthritis patients, a finding that suggests common disease-initiation mechanisms. In peripheral blood, the disease-linked clones were found at relatively low frequencies and had a CD8+ phenotype. Significant enrichment of the disease-linked clones was reported in matched synovial fluid samples from ankylosing spondylitis patients. Blood from ankylosing spondylitis patients appeared to be characterized by a TCR beta motif composed of eight highly homologous amino acid variants.

This clonotype was recorded at least ten times. Its antigen is unknown. Base-call qualities are not available, and no considerably larger clone is one nucleotide away. V and J are truncated by 5 bases and 6 bases respectively, leaving an intervening sequence of 10 bases. Inclusive of the bounding cysteine and phenylalanine, the CDR3 is 12 residues long. Just CDR3 DNA is preserved here, 36 bases in frame from base 1. CDR1 and CDR2, looked up from the germline V gene, are LGHNA and YSLEER. Sequencing used an Illumina HiSeq 2500. Quantitative 5'-RACE with molecular barcodes was the method used to prepare the TCR beta libraries. In the paper's pipeline: A new computational method, built on a probabilistic model of VDJ rearrangement, was used to identify disease-linked TCR variants. TCRdb itself trimmed the public reads at Q25 with fastp, ran MiXCR and retained productive beta chains. CDR3 protein duplicates are merged, each entry listing the most common genes and DNA. V and J calls and clone size were set by TCRdb, not the authors. The sample records more than 500,000 distinct CDR3 sequences, approximately 5.3% of which are singletons. Of the sample, roughly 3.2% is held by the ten largest clones.

This clonotype was obtained from a male donor with ankylosing spondylitis. Input material: blood, either unsorted or a sorted T cell fraction (not recorded which). The rearranged segments are TRBV4-3 and TRBJ1-1; a tentative D match to TRBD1 spans 5 bases. The CDR3 loop reads CASSETGAEAFF. The DNA sequence reads TGCGCCAGCAGCGAAACAGGAGCTGAAGCTTTCTTT.